The entry that follows covers one T cell receptor (beta chain) sequence. In the CD4+ fraction, cells were divided into CD45RA+ naive and CD45RA-negative memory subsets. The source of the sample is a study of shared clonotypes between healthy human individuals. Study details: Researchers assigned three CD4 naive, three CD4 memory, two CD8 naive and one CD8 memory plate to each donor.

Deletions cut 3 bases from V and 4 bases from J, with 7 bases between. Germline lookup yields CDR1 SQVTM and CDR2 ANQGSEA. The CDR3 runs to 12 residues. Libraries were prepared by immunoSEQ multiplex PCR; TCRdb keeps only in-frame clonotypes and omits some of them. The sample consists of approximately 340,000 clones, less than 75% of them appearing once. The chain is built from TRBV29-1 and TRBJ2-1; D not resolved. Sequencing input: memory CD4+ T cells sorted from blood. The sample's subset: CD45RA-negative fraction. The sequence came from a man aged 25-45 years in good health. The CDR3 protein is CSVDDRYNEQFF. CDR3 nucleotides: TGCAGCGTTGATGACCGATACAATGAGCAGTTCTTC.